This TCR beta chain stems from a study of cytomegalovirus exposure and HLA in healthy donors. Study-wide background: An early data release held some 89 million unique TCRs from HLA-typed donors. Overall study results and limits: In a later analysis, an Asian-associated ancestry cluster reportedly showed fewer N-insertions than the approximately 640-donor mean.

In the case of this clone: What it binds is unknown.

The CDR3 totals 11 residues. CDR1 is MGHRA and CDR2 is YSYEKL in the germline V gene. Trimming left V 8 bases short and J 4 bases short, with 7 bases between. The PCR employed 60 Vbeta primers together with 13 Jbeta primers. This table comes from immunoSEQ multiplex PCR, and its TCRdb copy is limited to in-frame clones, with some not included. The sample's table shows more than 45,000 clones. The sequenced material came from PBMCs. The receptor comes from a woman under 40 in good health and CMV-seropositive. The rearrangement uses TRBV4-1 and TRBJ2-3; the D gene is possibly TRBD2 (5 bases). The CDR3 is CASGRSDTQYF. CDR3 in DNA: TGCGCCAGCGGGAGATCAGATACGCAGTATTTT.